The 30 T cell receptor beta chains listed next were all sequenced from one sample in a study of cytomegalovirus exposure and HLA in healthy donors. Primers: 60 Vbeta forward and 13 Jbeta reverse. Profiling relied on immunoSEQ multiplex PCR, and the TCRdb table lists in-frame clones only, not all of them. The table has around 150,000 clones, 80% to 90% seen once; the top ten hold less than 2.5%. The sequencing sample was made of PBMCs. Receptors originate from a man aged 18-30 years in good health and CMV-seropositive.

The V gene is TRBV5-6, the J gene TRBJ2-5, with 10 nucleotides matching TRBD2. After removal of 4 bases from V and 2 bases from J, the junction contained 17 bases not matched to a gene. This CDR3 contains 19 residues. Germline values: CDR1 SGHDT, CDR2 YYEEEE. In nucleotides, the CDR3 is TGTGCCAGCAGCCATAGTTCAGCGGGGGGGCTTGGGTTTCAAGAGACCCAGTACTTC. This codes for CASSHSSAGGLGFQETQYF.

This chain uses TRBV7-9 with TRBJ2-7; TRBD1 matches at 8 bases. Germline lookup yields CDR1 SEHNR and CDR2 FQNEAQ (reference sequence). V lost 5 bases, J lost 0 bases, and 6 bases stayed unmatched. The CDR3 runs 15 residues. The CDR3 is CASSNRDRYSYEQYF. DNA of the CDR3: TGTGCCAGCAGCAACCGGGACAGGTACTCCTACGAGCAGTACTTC.

This rearrangement joins TRBV2 to TRBJ1-1; D is perhaps TRBD1 (6 bases). V was shortened by 3 bases and J by 4 bases, with 12 bases between the two germline ends. The germline V gene has CDR1 SNHLY and CDR2 FYNNEI. The CDR3 is made up of 14 amino acids. CDR3: CASSEIQGPTEAFF. Written as DNA, the CDR3 is TGTGCCAGCAGTGAGATCCAGGGGCCCACTGAAGCTTTCTTT. The whole variable domain, filled in from reference TRBV2 and TRBJ1-1, reads EPEVTQTPSHQVTQMGQEVILRCVPISNHLYFYWYRQILGQKVEFLVSFYNNEISEKSEIFDDQFSVERPDGSNFTLKIRSTKLEDSAMYFCASSEIQGPTEAFFGQGTRLTVV.

The chain joins TRBV29-1 to TRBJ2-7; unclear D gene. V was trimmed by 6 bases and J by 2 bases, leaving 11 bases between them. The CDR3 contains 12 residues. CDR1 is SQVTM, CDR2 ANQGSEA, per germline. DNA for the CDR3: TGCAGCGTCGAGTCTGATACCTACGAGCAGTACTTC. This gives the protein CSVESDTYEQYF.

The J gene is TRBJ2-2, the V gene TRBV10-2; TRBD1 matches at 10 bases. The junction had 4 bases not matched to a gene; V was cut back by 11 bases and J by 7 bases. Germline CDR1 and CDR2: WSHSY and SAAADI. The CDR3 consists of 12 residues. The CDR3 spells CAGRDRGGELFF. For the CDR3, the DNA is TGCGCCGGCCGGGACAGGGGCGGGGAGCTGTTTTTT.

This clone showed up just once. The chain has TRBV7-9 and TRBJ1-1, with D possibly being TRBD1 (5 bases). The CDR3 spans 15 residues. Trimming took 1 base from V and 4 from J, leaving 13 bases between them. Germline CDR1 is SEHNR and CDR2 is FQNEAQ (reference sequence). CDR3 coding DNA: TGTGCCAGCAGCTTAGATGGGCCAAGGGGCACTGAAGCTTTCTTT. It codes for CASSLDGPRGTEAFF. The variable domain in full, with the rest retrieved from reference TRBV7-9 and TRBJ1-1, is DTGVSQNPRHKITKRGQNVTFRCDPISEHNRLYWYRQTLGQGPEFLTYFQNEAQLEKSRLLSDRFSAERPKGSFSTLEIQRTEQGDSAMYLCASSLDGPRGTEAFFGQGTRLTVV.

The chain has TRBV19 and TRBJ2-7; D is possibly TRBD2 (5 bases). In germline, CDR1 is LNHDA, CDR2 SQIVND (reference sequence). This CDR3 is 16 amino acids long. V was shortened by 1 base and J by 5 bases, with 18 bases between the two germline ends. The CDR3 nucleotides are TGTGCCAGTAGTATAGCCCACGCGGCTAGCCATAACGAGCAGTACTTC. This encodes CASSIAHAASHNEQYF.

The chain joins TRBV30 to TRBJ1-2; no definite D call. V dropped 0 bases and J dropped 4 bases, with 9 bases sitting between them. The CDR3 is made up of 13 amino acids. Per germline, CDR1 GTSNPN and CDR2 SVGIG (reference sequence). The chain's CDR3 is CAWSVSDLYGYTF. The CDR3 region has the DNA TGTGCCTGGAGTGTTTCAGATCTCTATGGCTACACCTTC.

V is TRBV5-1 and J is TRBJ2-5; possible D gene TRBD2, 5 bases. The CDR3 is 13 residues long. V lost 3 bases, J lost 5 bases, and 11 bases lay in between. The germline V gene encodes CDR1 SGHRS and CDR2 YFSETQ. CDR3 sequence: CASSSDLGETQYF. The CDR3 coding sequence is TGCGCCAGCAGCTCGGACTTGGGGGAGACCCAGTACTTC. The full variable domain, in which reference TRBV5-1 and TRBJ2-5 provide the parts outside the CDR3, is KAGVTQTPRYLIKTRGQQVTLSCSPISGHRSVSWYQQTPGQGLQFLFEYFSETQRNKGNFPGRFSGRQFSNSRSEMNVSTLELGDSALYLCASSSDLGETQYFGPGTRLLVL.

The chain recombines TRBV5-6 with TRBJ1-6; D not certain. The CDR3 totals 15 residues. V lost 2 bases to trimming and J lost 0 bases, with 6 bases between them. Looked up from germline, CDR1 is SGHDT and CDR2 is YYEEEE. CDR3 region: CASSFKSSYNSPLHF. CDR3 DNA: TGTGCCAGCAGCTTCAAGAGCTCCTATAATTCACCCCTCCACTTT.

This chain uses TRBV7-3 with TRBJ2-3; TRBD2 aligns across 12 bases. Per germline, CDR1 SGHTA and CDR2 FQGTGA. The V segment lost 0 bases and the J segment 4 bases; nucleotides outside the gene matches: 2. There are 16 residues in the CDR3. The CDR3 nucleotides are TGTGCCAGCAGCTTAACACTAGCGGGGGGCCCAGATACGCAGTATTTT. It yields the protein CASSLTLAGGPDTQYF.

V and J are TRBV4-1 and TRBJ2-5, with TRBD1 as a possible D gene (5 bases). The assigned J gene may be wrong: the sequence end matches TRBJ2-7 better. In germline, CDR1 is MGHRA, CDR2 YSYEKL. The CDR3 has 15 amino acids. The CDR3 region is CASSQDAADTYEQYF. The CDR3 coding sequence is TGCGCCAGCAGCCAAGATGCGGCGGACACCTACGAGCAGTACTTC.

This clone showed up just a few times. The chain carries TRBV5-6 and TRBJ2-5; D is possibly TRBD1 (6 bases). The assigned J gene may be wrong: the sequence end matches TRBJ2-7 better. This CDR3 is built from 15 residues. CDR1 is SGHDT, CDR2 YYEEEE, per germline. CDR3: CASSLYGTNSYEQYF. DNA of the CDR3: TGTGCCAGCAGCTTGTATGGGACAAACTCCTACGAGCAGTACTTC.

This clone was seen just once. The CDR3 DNA sequence: TGTGCCAGCAGCCCCTTGGGACAGGCCTCAGGAGAGACCCAGTACTTC. This encodes CASSPLGQASGETQYF. The rearrangement uses TRBV5-6 and TRBJ2-5, with 8 bases identical to TRBD1. Germline V gene sequence: CDR1 SGHDT, CDR2 YYEEEE. With V trimmed by 4 bases and J by 4 bases, 12 bases remained unmatched. The CDR3 is 16 amino acids. Looking up the rest from reference TRBV5-6 and TRBJ2-5 gives the full variable domain: DAGVTQSPTHLIKTRGQQVTLRCSPKSGHDTVSWYQQALGQGPQFIFQYYEEEERQRGNFPDRFSGHQFPNYSSELNVNALLLGDSALYLCASSPLGQASGETQYFGPGTRLLVL.

The gene calls are TRBV4-1 and TRBJ2-1, with 8 bases aligning to TRBD2. The CDR3 runs to 16 residues. After removal of 0 bases from V and 9 bases from J, the junction contained 10 bases not matched to a gene. Per the germline V gene, CDR1 is MGHRA and CDR2 is YSYEKL. The CDR3 is CASSQERSGGRSEQFF. The CDR3 nucleotides are TGCGCCAGCAGCCAAGAGAGGAGCGGGGGCAGGAGTGAGCAGTTCTTC.

The rearrangement links TRBV11-3 to TRBJ2-2; 11 nucleotides line up with TRBD1. V dropped 3 bases and J dropped 4; count of bases not matched to a gene: 7. Germline assignment: CDR1 SGHNT and CDR2 YENEEA. This CDR3 spans 17 amino acids. The CDR3 protein is CASSFWTGGKGTGELFF. CDR3 nucleotide sequence: TGTGCCAGCAGCTTTTGGACAGGGGGCAAAGGCACCGGGGAGCTGTTTTTT.

The V and J genes are TRBV4-3 and TRBJ2-7, with 7 bases lining up with TRBD2. V lost 0 bases and J lost 3; bases outside the gene matches: 8. This CDR3 contains 16 residues. Germline-derived CDR1 and CDR2 are LGHNA and YSLEER. The CDR3 protein is CASSQDTASGYYEQYF. The CDR3 region has the DNA TGCGCCAGCAGCCAAGATACGGCTAGCGGATACTACGAGCAGTACTTC.

V is TRBV19 and J is TRBJ1-5; D uncertain. The germline gives CDR1 LNHDA, CDR2 SQIVND (reference sequence). CDR3 size: 14 residues. V was trimmed by 5 bases and J by 2 bases, leaving 10 bases between them. The CDR3 here is CASSLDTGNQPQHF. The CDR3 DNA sequence: TGTGCCAGTAGTCTTGACACGGGCAATCAGCCCCAGCATTTT.

This clone appeared once. The gene calls are TRBV18 and TRBJ2-5; TRBD1 matches 10 bases. With 2 bases clipped from V and 4 bases from J, the junction kept 7 bases outside the gene matches. Germline CDR1 is KGHSH and CDR2 is LQKENI. The CDR3 spans 16 residues. CDR3 DNA: TGTGCCAGCTCACCAACGGGACAGGGGTCCGCAGAGACCCAGTACTTC. Encoded protein: CASSPTGQGSAETQYF.

The chain recombines TRBV11-3 with TRBJ1-1, with D uncertain. CDR1 SGHNT and CDR2 YENEEA come from the germline V gene. The CDR3 consists of 13 residues. Trimming cost V 5 bases and J 8 bases, with 15 bases left between them. The CDR3 loop is CASSTLRVVEAFF. Written as DNA, the CDR3 is TGTGCCAGCAGCACCCTGAGGGTCGTGGAAGCTTTCTTT.

This chain connects TRBV9 to TRBJ1-1; 8 bases align to TRBD1. Trimming cost V 0 bases and J 4 bases; bases outside gene matches: 5. This CDR3 comprises 15 residues. Per germline, CDR1 SGDLS and CDR2 YYNGEE. The CDR3 region has the DNA TGTGCCAGCAGCGTAGTCGCAGGGGGCGGCACTGAAGCTTTCTTT. Its translation is CASSVVAGGGTEAFF.

V is TRBV7-6 and J is TRBJ2-7; TRBD2 is a possible D gene (6 bases). With 3 bases removed from V and 7 bases from J, the gap between germline ends came to 13 bases. This CDR3 comprises 13 residues. The germline gives CDR1 SGHVS, CDR2 FNYEAQ. CDR3 region: CASSLEGPGEQYF. The CDR3 DNA is TGTGCCAGCAGCTTGGAGGGGCCGGGTGAGCAGTACTTC.

This chain connects TRBV29-1 to TRBJ1-4, with TRBD1 matching 8 bases. The V gene's germline CDR1 is SQVTM and CDR2 ANQGSEA. This CDR3 is built from 12 residues. After removal of 7 bases from V and 7 bases from J, the junction contained 5 bases not matched to a gene. The CDR3 loop is CSGGQVSEKLFF. The CDR3 DNA follows: TGCAGCGGGGGACAGGTATCTGAAAAACTGTTTTTT.

The genes are TRBV18 and TRBJ2-5; D possibly corresponds to TRBD2 (6 bases). This CDR3 contains 14 residues. Trimming left V 8 bases short and J 5 bases short, with 18 bases between. Germline-derived CDR1 and CDR2 are KGHSH and LQKENI. As DNA, the CDR3 is TGTGCCAGCGAGCGGGTCTCAAAGGGGGAGACCCAGTACTTC. This encodes CASERVSKGETQYF.

This sequence joins TRBV7-9 and TRBJ2-1, with TRBD2 identical over 12 bases. This CDR3 is 16 amino acids long. Losses at the gene ends were 4 bases for V and 7 bases for J; bases not matched to a gene: 8. Germline lookup yields CDR1 SEHNR and CDR2 FQNEAQ (reference sequence). For the CDR3, the DNA is TGTGCCAGCAGCTCTCTAGCGGGGGGGTCGGGGAATGAGCAGTTCTTC. This sequence encodes CASSSLAGGSGNEQFF.

The V call is TRBV19, the J call TRBJ2-7; D not resolved. Trimming stripped 5 bases from V and 3 bases from J, with 11 bases between. The germline CDR1 and CDR2 sequences are LNHDA and SQIVND (reference sequence). CDR3 size: 13 residues. The CDR3 region is CASSLTQNYEQYF. DNA of the CDR3: TGTGCCAGTAGTCTAACACAGAACTACGAGCAGTACTTC. Based on the CDR3 plus reference TRBV19 and TRBJ2-7, the full variable domain is DGGITQSPKYLFRKEGQNVTLSCEQNLNHDAMYWYRQDPGQGLRLIYYSQIVNDFQKGDIAEGYSVSREKKESFPLTVTSAQKNPTAFYLCASSLTQNYEQYFGPGTRLTVT.

The V call is TRBV5-4, the J call TRBJ2-3, with 11 nucleotides matching TRBD2. CDR1 is SGHNT, CDR2 YYREEE, per germline (reference sequence). V was clipped by 5 bases and J by 5 bases; unmatched bases: 7. This CDR3 contains 15 residues. CDR3 coding DNA: TGTGCCAGCAGAACTAGCGGGGGACTAGTAGATACGCAGTATTTT. It codes for CASRTSGGLVDTQYF.

The count of this clone is one. In DNA, the CDR3 is TGTGCCAGCAGCCAAGCAGGGACAGGGACGAATGAGCAGTTCTTC. It codes for CASSQAGTGTNEQFF. V is TRBV14 and J is TRBJ2-1, with 9 bases lining up with TRBD1. Trimming at V came to 1 base and at J to 7 bases, leaving 5 bases not matched to a gene. The CDR3 is 15 amino acids. CDR1 is SGHDN and CDR2 is FVKESK in the germline V gene.

The chain couples TRBV7-2 to TRBJ1-2; a possible D gene is TRBD1 (5 bases). Trimming pared 5 bases from V and 2 bases from J, leaving 6 bases between. The CDR3 has 12 residues. The germline gives CDR1 SGHTA, CDR2 FQGNSA. The CDR3 region has the DNA TGTGCCAGCAGCCGGGGGAACTATGGCTACACCTTC. This sequence encodes CASSRGNYGYTF.

The chain uses TRBV9 and TRBJ2-1; 7 positions agree with TRBD2. CDR1 SGDLS and CDR2 YYNGEE come from the germline V gene. The CDR3 runs to 13 residues. The V and J ends lost 4 bases and 5 bases, in that order; junction bases with no gene match: 3. The CDR3 spells CASSSGGNNEQFF. DNA for the CDR3: TGTGCCAGCAGCTCCGGGGGGAACAATGAGCAGTTCTTC.